This paragraph covers one TCR beta chain sequence. This specimen belongs to a study of blood T cell repertoires in COVID-19. Overall study: The United States, Italy and Spain were the sources of the acute and convalescent COVID-19 samples.

The table came from immunoSEQ multiplex PCR; TCRdb's copy has only in-frame clones and leaves some out. The table includes about 120,000 clones, 80% to 90% detected once. With V trimmed by 5 bases and J by 6 bases, 10 bases remained unmatched. CDR3 length equals 15 residues. The germline gives CDR1 MNHEY, CDR2 SMNVEV (reference sequence). The clonotype originates from a man aged 70-80 years with active or convalescent COVID-19. The chain couples TRBV27 to TRBJ1-2, with 9 nucleotides matching TRBD1. The source material was peripheral blood. In DNA, the CDR3 is TGTGCCAGCAGTCCAATAACAGGGGGCGAGGATGGCTACACCTTC. It specifies CASSPITGGEDGYTF.